Included here is one T cell receptor beta chain sequence, with context. This clonotype occurred many times. Its target antigen remains unknown. No much larger clonotype is one base removed from it; base qualities were not supplied. Trimming takes 3 bases off V and 5 bases off J; junction bases not matched to a gene: 10. The CDR3 holds 15 amino acids from the cysteine to the phenylalanine. The sequence is cut down to CDR3 DNA, 45 bases in frame from base 1. According to the germline V gene, CDR1 reads MGHRA and CDR2 reads YSYEKL. The data belong to a study of human T cells and chemical hapten exposure (dated by TCRdb to 2020 to 2023). A note on the overall study: For sensitization, 2% DPC in acetone was applied to a roughly 2 cm by roughly 2 cm area of upper inner arm skin. Patch testing was done on the upper back using Finn chambers containing 0.01% DPC, and results were scored after 6 days according to International Contact Dermatitis Research Group standards. The patient cohort, mostly female, included alopecia areata with under or over 50% scalp involvement, alopecia totalis and alopecia universalis. Blood for TCR sequencing was provided by twenty-nine alopecia patients at one to four time points (pre-sensitization, 2, 6 and 24 weeks). Throughout the approximately 24-week study period, patients were also given weekly therapeutic DPC doses on the scalp. The study tracked peripheral blood TCR repertoire changes in vivo during primary and secondary sensitization to the hapten diphenylcyclopropenone (DPC) in alopecia patients. Libraries were combined into a pool for sequencing, and differences in TCR yield between samples came mainly from small differences in library volumes within the pool. Blood was sampled from patients pre-sensitization (week 0) and at 2, 6 and about 24 weeks after DPC sensitization.

Library preparation used RACE. Sequenced using a NextSeq 500. During library preparation, unique molecular identifiers were attached to individual cDNA molecules so that TCRs could be counted in a quantitative, reproducible way. Each blood RNA sample was used to sequence both TCR alpha and TCR beta chains. The study's processing was this. The median number of TCRs per sample was some 100,000, ranging from roughly 20,000 to 690,600. The Decombinator software suite was used to annotate the V, J and CDR3 of the TCR reads. To make PS versus PT1 abundance plots, every sample was subsampled to the same number of TCRs (28,000). Expanded TCRs were defined as absent before sensitization and observed at least eight times at the 2-week time point. The raw public reads went through TCRdb reprocessing: fastp at Q25, MiXCR clone calling, in-frame beta chains kept. Rows are unified per CDR3 protein, each entry keeping the most common DNA and genes. The V and J calls, along with clone size, are taken from TCRdb and not from the paper's own processing. Present in this sample are about 380,000 distinct CDR3 sequences, 5.1% of which were seen just once. Approximately 2.4% of the sample goes to the ten largest clones.

The paper as a whole reports these results and caveats: Patch test score correlated positively with the number of PT1 expanded TCRs, reaching significance at thresholds 8, 16 and 32 but not at 4. Repeated subsampling changed both the strength of the expansion versus patch-test correlation and the threshold at which the correlation became significant. All patients had alopecia, a presumed autoimmune disease, so their immune response might differ from that of healthy individuals. DPC sensitization did not change the number of TCRs with a frequency above 1 in 1000, and there was no evidence of changes in global repertoire structure. Significantly more large CDR3 similarity clusters were formed by expanded TCRs than by pre-sensitization or healthy control sets, consistent with antigen-driven responses.

Taken with the paper, the label for time point translates to: pre-sensitization, week 0. The sample's treatment or condition label, decoded: therapeutic diphenylcyclopropenone sensitization with weekly scalp DPC. At each patch-test visit, blood was drawn before the patch test was applied. Eligible patients were aged 18 to 70, diagnosed with alopecia, deemed suitable for DPC therapy, and excluded if pregnant. Unfractionated whole blood was collected in Tempus Blood RNA tubes, and total RNA was extracted from that blood. The chain uses TRBV4-1 and TRBJ2-7; 7 bases in the junction line up with TRBD1. The clonotype comes from a woman aged 50 to 60 with alopecia areata. Some clones in this sample may be carry-over from other donors' samples. The sample was whole blood, taken in connection with sensitization to the hapten diphenylcyclopropenone (DPC). The CDR3 protein: CASSHLHRGADEQYF. The DNA sequence reads TGCGCCAGCAGCCACCTTCACAGGGGCGCAGACGAGCAGTACTTC.